This T cell receptor (beta chain) was found in a study of T cell responses to AZD1222 COVID-19 vaccine. Profiling relied on immunoSEQ multiplex PCR, and the TCRdb table lists in-frame clones only, not all of them. This table holds some 150,000 clones, approximately 90% found once. The length of the CDR3 is 16 residues. Germline lookup yields CDR1 SGHTA and CDR2 FQGTGA. Trimming cost V 6 bases and J 4 bases, with 19 bases left between them. This receptor was obtained from an adult who received the AZD1222 COVID-19 vaccine. The V call is TRBV7-3, the J call TRBJ1-3; D is possibly TRBD1 (6 bases). This specimen was peripheral blood, taken 28 days after the second AZD1222 dose. CDR3 amino acids: CASSIGGRPMGNTIYF. In DNA form, the CDR3 reads TGTGCCAGCAGTATAGGGGGACGCCCTATGGGAAACACCATATATTTT.